The present T cell receptor beta chain was sequenced within a study of blood T cell repertoires in COVID-19. CDR3 size: 15 residues. V was clipped by 8 bases and J by 3 bases, with 19 bases between them. The germline V gene has CDR1 SNHLY and CDR2 FYNNEI. As handled by the study authors: Estimation of nucleated cell counts relied on the amplification of reference gene primers. The protocol was immunoSEQ multiplex PCR, while the TCRdb copy is restricted to in-frame clones and leaves out a portion. From that table come the V and J calls and clone size; the DNA was used to work out D and trimming. The sample lists 150,000 to 200,000 clones, 86% occurring once. This clone has only one observation.

The chain carries TRBV2 and TRBJ1-1, with TRBD1 as a possible D gene (5 bases). The sample comprised PBMCs or T cells enriched from blood (not recorded which). The sequence was obtained from a woman between 40 and 50 years old in a cohort exposed to, infected with or recovered from COVID-19 (not recorded which). CDR3 sequence: CASWEGGARDTEAFF. Written as DNA, the CDR3 is TGTGCCAGCTGGGAAGGCGGGGCAAGGGACACTGAAGCTTTCTTT.